This is a list of T cell receptor beta chains from one sample in a study of graft-versus-host responses after intestinal transplantation. These receptors have no identified antigens. TCRdb keeps only in-frame clones here, not all; method: immunoSEQ multiplex PCR. This sample yields about 80,000 clones, of which 85% to 90% are seen a single time; approximately 0.33% belongs to the top ten. The material sequenced was unstimulated CD4+ T cells sorted from spleen or lymph node cells, taken before intestinal transplant. Receptors were obtained from a human donor who received an intestinal transplant. The CDR3 runs from the conserved cysteine through the conserved F or W. The D gene is left open where the match is weak. Size is stated for part of the rows, as once, few or many counts, or as a class when the clone is expanded.

V,J,D,size,CDR3,DNA
TRBV7-8,TRBJ2-7,TRBD1,-,CASSPGTGTYEQYF,TGTGCCAGCAGCCCCGGGACAGGGACCTACGAGCAGTACTTC
TRBV27,TRBJ2-1,-,-,CASSLRATVSYNEQFF,TGTGCCAGCAGTTTAAGGGCGACAGTCTCCTACAATGAGCAGTTCTTC
TRBV9,TRBJ2-2,-,-,CASSVVEGGELFF,TGTGCCAGCAGCGTAGTTGAGGGCGGGGAGCTGTTTTTT
TRBV2,TRBJ2-2,TRBD2,-,CASIGLAENTGELFF,TGTGCCAGCATTGGACTAGCGGAGAACACCGGGGAGCTGTTTTTT
TRBV4-1,TRBJ1-3,-,-,CASSQRGQGLGGNTIYF,TGCGCCAGCAGCCAAAGAGGTCAGGGATTGGGGGGAAACACCATATATTTT
TRBV11-2,TRBJ2-7,-,once,CASSSKGVTYEQYF,TGTGCCAGCAGCTCAAAGGGGGTCACCTACGAGCAGTACTTC
TRBV28,TRBJ1-1,-,once,CASTLLEGQLNTEAFF,TGTGCCAGCACCTTATTGGAGGGCCAGCTGAACACTGAAGCTTTCTTT
TRBV28,TRBJ2-7,TRBD1,-,CASSLSGGEQYF,TGTGCCAGCAGTTTATCAGGGGGCGAGCAGTACTTC
TRBV27,TRBJ1-1,TRBD1,-,CASSPGGQDLEAFF,TGTGCCAGCAGCCCCGGGGGACAGGACCTTGAAGCTTTCTTT
TRBV7-2,TRBJ1-5,-,-,CASSLAPNQPQHF,TGTGCCAGCAGCTTAGCTCCGAATCAGCCCCAGCATTTT
TRBV5-4,TRBJ2-7,-,-,CASSLSERYEQYF,TGTGCCAGCAGCTTGTCCGAGAGATACGAGCAGTACTTC
TRBV5-1,TRBJ1-2,TRBD1,-,CASGDRVDYGYTF,TGCGCCAGCGGGGACAGGGTCGACTATGGCTACACCTTC
TRBV7-8,TRBJ2-5,TRBD2,-,CASSLKGSAGGPVWRETQYF,TGTGCCAGCAGCTTAAAAGGGTCGGCGGGAGGGCCGGTTTGGCGAGAGACCCAGTACTTC
TRBV28,TRBJ2-7,TRBD2,-,CASSFTSGNEQYF,TGTGCCAGCAGTTTTACTAGCGGGAACGAGCAGTACTTC
TRBV6-6,TRBJ1-4,TRBD1,-,CASRSPGQGEKLFF,TGTGCCAGCAGATCCCCGGGACAGGGAGAAAAACTGTTTTTT
TRBV4-1,TRBJ1-2,-,-,CASSQDAAGAWGYTF,TGCGCCAGCAGCCAAGATGCGGCAGGGGCTTGGGGCTACACCTTC
TRBV27,TRBJ2-1,TRBD2,few,CASSGLAGGPVREQFF,TGTGCCAGCAGTGGACTAGCGGGAGGGCCGGTCCGTGAGCAGTTCTTC
TRBV6-1,TRBJ1-5,-,once,CASSEAGGEHQPQHF,TGTGCCAGCAGTGAAGCGGGGGGGGAGCATCAGCCCCAGCATTTT
TRBV28,TRBJ1-5,TRBD1,-,CASSSGTGGNGQPQHF,TGTGCCAGCAGTTCAGGGACAGGGGGAAACGGACAGCCCCAGCATTTT
TRBV7-8,TRBJ2-7,TRBD2,-,CASSPLGGGGTYEQYF,TGTGCCAGCAGCCCCCTTGGTGGGGGGGGAACCTACGAGCAGTACTTC
TRBV19,TRBJ1-2,-,-,CASSMEPWGRNYGYTF,TGTGCCAGTAGTATGGAGCCCTGGGGGCGTAACTATGGCTACACCTTC
TRBV10-3,TRBJ1-2,TRBD1,once,CAISAPGQGTYGYTF,TGTGCCATCAGTGCCCCGGGACAGGGGACTTATGGCTACACCTTC
TRBV28,TRBJ1-2,TRBD1,-,CASSYSWAGGDYGYTF,TGTGCCAGCAGTTATTCGTGGGCAGGGGGCGACTATGGCTACACCTTC
TRBV4-1,TRBJ2-1,TRBD2,-,CASSQGLAGRSLYNEQFF,TGCGCCAGCAGCCAAGGACTAGCGGGGCGATCGCTCTACAATGAGCAGTTCTTC
TRBV6-5,TRBJ1-4,TRBD1,-,CASRRETGREKLFF,TGTGCCAGCAGAAGAGAGACAGGGCGAGAAAAACTGTTTTTT